These T cell receptor beta chains were read from a single sample in a study of T cell responses to AZD1222 COVID-19 vaccine. Using immunoSEQ multiplex PCR, the repertoire was profiled, and TCRdb retains in-frame clones only, with some absent. The sample contains 150,000 to 200,000 clones, 85% to 95% of which appear only once. The material was peripheral blood, obtained on day 0 of AZD1222 vaccination. Receptors were obtained from an adult in good health. Each CDR3 is given with its conserved first and last residue. Each record gives: clone size, D gene, V gene, J gene, CDR3 DNA, CDR3 protein. A D gene is named only where the DNA matches it firmly. Clone size is shown for a subset of rows, as once, few, many or a class of expanded clone.

clone_size: NA; d_call: NA; v_call: TRBV10-3; j_call: TRBJ1-5; cdr3_nt: TGTGCCATCAGTGAGTTCGGGGGGGGTGGTAGCAATCAGCCCCAGCATTTT; cdr3_aa: CAISEFGGGGSNQPQHF
clone_size: NA; d_call: NA; v_call: TRBV19; j_call: TRBJ1-2; cdr3_nt: TGTGCCAGTAGGGCGGTGGCAGGGAACTATGGCTACACCTTC; cdr3_aa: CASRAVAGNYGYTF
clone_size: NA; d_call: TRBD1; v_call: TRBV6-1; j_call: TRBJ1-6; cdr3_nt: TGTGCCAGCAGTGAGGACAGGGTTCCTAATTCACCCCTCCACTTT; cdr3_aa: CASSEDRVPNSPLHF
clone_size: NA; d_call: TRBD1; v_call: TRBV5-1; j_call: TRBJ1-6; cdr3_nt: TGCGCCAGCAGCTTGGGGGTTCAAGGGGGCGTCTCACCCCTCCACTTT; cdr3_aa: CASSLGVQGGVSPLHF
clone_size: NA; d_call: NA; v_call: TRBV7-9; j_call: TRBJ1-2; cdr3_nt: TGTGCCAGCAGCTTATTAGCCTTGGGCAACTATGGCTACACCTTC; cdr3_aa: CASSLLALGNYGYTF
clone_size: once; d_call: NA; v_call: TRBV5-6; j_call: TRBJ1-1; cdr3_nt: TGTGCCAGCAGCTTGGGGCGGCATGGGACGTTGATGAACACTGAAGCTTTCTTT; cdr3_aa: CASSLGRHGTLMNTEAFF
clone_size: NA; d_call: NA; v_call: TRBV4-2; j_call: TRBJ1-4; cdr3_nt: TGTGCCAGCAGCCATAAGCCCGGGGGGCAGGGCTTGGAAAAACTGTTTTTT; cdr3_aa: CASSHKPGGQGLEKLFF
clone_size: NA; d_call: TRBD2; v_call: TRBV6-6; j_call: TRBJ2-5; cdr3_nt: TGTGCCAGCCGGGGGGGTCCGGCGGGACGAGAGACCCAGTACTTC; cdr3_aa: CASRGGPAGRETQYF
clone_size: NA; d_call: NA; v_call: TRBV4-1; j_call: TRBJ2-7; cdr3_nt: TGCGCCAGCAGCCCGACGGCGAGGGGCGCCACGAACGACGAGCAGTACTTC; cdr3_aa: CASSPTARGATNDEQYF
clone_size: NA; d_call: NA; v_call: TRBV19; j_call: TRBJ2-7; cdr3_nt: TGTGCCAGTAGGAGACAGGACGCCCCCTACGAGCAGTACTTC; cdr3_aa: CASRRQDAPYEQYF
clone_size: NA; d_call: TRBD1; v_call: TRBV6-1; j_call: TRBJ1-4; cdr3_nt: TGTGCCAGCAGTGAAGGCGGCAGGGGGAGTGAAAAACTGTTTTTT; cdr3_aa: CASSEGGRGSEKLFF
clone_size: NA; d_call: NA; v_call: TRBV19; j_call: TRBJ1-1; cdr3_nt: TGTGCCAGTATCCGCGGTTCGGAGAACACTGAAGCTTTCTTT; cdr3_aa: CASIRGSENTEAFF
clone_size: NA; d_call: TRBD1; v_call: TRBV6-6; j_call: TRBJ1-5; cdr3_nt: TGTGCCAGCAGTTTTCGAGGGGGCGATCAGCCCCAGCATTTT; cdr3_aa: CASSFRGGDQPQHF
clone_size: once; d_call: NA; v_call: TRBV4-3; j_call: TRBJ1-1; cdr3_nt: TGCGCCAGCAGCCAGGATGGTCGACGGGGGAACACTGAAGCTTTCTTT; cdr3_aa: CASSQDGRRGNTEAFF
clone_size: few; d_call: TRBD1; v_call: TRBV11-2; j_call: TRBJ1-2; cdr3_nt: TGTGCCAGCAGCTTACTACAGGGGGCGGACTATGGCTACACCTTC; cdr3_aa: CASSLLQGADYGYTF
clone_size: NA; d_call: NA; v_call: TRBV4-1; j_call: TRBJ2-3; cdr3_nt: TGCGCCAGCAGCCAAGAGGGTACAGATACGCAGTATTTT; cdr3_aa: CASSQEGTDTQYF
clone_size: NA; d_call: NA; v_call: TRBV19; j_call: TRBJ1-5; cdr3_nt: TGTGCCAGTAGTATCCGGGACAACAATCAGCCCCAGCATTTT; cdr3_aa: CASSIRDNNQPQHF
clone_size: NA; d_call: NA; v_call: TRBV11-2; j_call: TRBJ1-4; cdr3_nt: TGTGCCAGCAGCTTATCCCCAGGGCCAACTAATGAAAAACTGTTTTTT; cdr3_aa: CASSLSPGPTNEKLFF
clone_size: NA; d_call: NA; v_call: TRBV4-2; j_call: TRBJ2-5; cdr3_nt: TGTGCCAGCAGCCAAGAGGGGGGGGGCCAGGAGACCCAGTACTTC; cdr3_aa: CASSQEGGGQETQYF
clone_size: NA; d_call: NA; v_call: TRBV28; j_call: TRBJ2-5; cdr3_nt: TGTGCCAGCAGCCCGATTAACAGGGACCAAGAGACCCAGTACTTC; cdr3_aa: CASSPINRDQETQYF
clone_size: NA; d_call: TRBD1; v_call: TRBV7-6; j_call: TRBJ2-2; cdr3_nt: TGTGCCAGCAGCGAACAGGGGCTGATCACCGGGGAGCTGTTTTTT; cdr3_aa: CASSEQGLITGELFF
clone_size: NA; d_call: NA; v_call: TRBV27; j_call: TRBJ1-4; cdr3_nt: TGTGCCAGCAGTATAAGGGGGATTGCTAATGAAAAACTGTTTTTT; cdr3_aa: CASSIRGIANEKLFF
clone_size: NA; d_call: NA; v_call: TRBV7-2; j_call: TRBJ1-1; cdr3_nt: TGTGCCAGCAGCGCGGAGACTGAAGCTTTCTTT; cdr3_aa: CASSAETEAFF